What follows are 9 T cell receptor beta chains derived from one specimen sequenced in a study of blood T cell repertoires in COVID-19. Libraries were prepared by immunoSEQ multiplex PCR; TCRdb keeps only in-frame clonotypes and omits some of them. The sample has a few hundred thousand clones, approximately 83% seen once. The sequenced sample was PBMCs or T cells enriched from blood (not recorded which). Receptors were obtained from a middle-aged woman with acute COVID-19.

This clone showed up just once. The CDR3 protein is CASRRPLREKLFF. The CDR3 DNA follows: TGTGCCAGCCGGCGCCCGTTGAGGGAAAAACTGTTTTTT. The chain employs TRBV2 and TRBJ1-4; D gene uncertain. Trimming left V 8 bases short and J 8 bases short, with 15 bases between. CDR1 and CDR2 from the germline V gene are SNHLY and FYNNEI. There are 13 residues in the CDR3.

J is TRBJ1-3 and V is TRBV28; 8 bases fit TRBD1. V trimming: 3 bases; J trimming: 4 bases; junction bases outside the gene matches: 11. The CDR3 runs to 17 residues. Germline CDR1 and CDR2: MDHEN and SYDVKM. The CDR3: CASSFKFIRGLGNTIYF. The CDR3 DNA sequence: TGTGCCAGCAGTTTCAAGTTCATCAGGGGGCTAGGAAACACCATATATTTT. Using reference TRBV28 and TRBJ1-3 for the parts outside the CDR3, the full variable domain is DVKVTQSSRYLVKRTGEKVFLECVQDMDHENMFWYRQDPGLGLRLIYFSYDVKMKEKGDIPEGYSVSREKKERFSLILESASTNQTSMYLCASSFKFIRGLGNTIYFGEGSWLTVV.

The V gene is TRBV5-6, the J gene TRBJ2-1, with TRBD2 as a possible D gene (6 bases). V was pared by 4 bases and J by 10 bases, with 15 bases between. The CDR3 has 13 residues. Germline loops: CDR1 SGHDT, CDR2 YYEEEE. The CDR3 DNA sequence: TGTGCCAGCAGCCTCCCCTTTCTAGCGGAGCAGTTCTTC. Its protein product is CASSLPFLAEQFF.

This clone has a handful of counts. The chain is built from TRBV27 and TRBJ1-6, with a weak D call TRBD1 (5 bases). Per the germline V gene, CDR1 is MNHEY and CDR2 is SMNVEV (reference sequence). The CDR3 is 16 residues long. The ends were cut back, 4 bases at V and 0 bases at J, with 10 bases in the middle. The CDR3 region has the DNA TGTGCCAGCAGTTGGAGGGGACTCTCCTATAATTCACCCCTCCACTTT. It encodes CASSWRGLSYNSPLHF.

The chain couples TRBV19 to TRBJ1-5; maybe TRBD1 (5 bases). Germline lookup yields CDR1 LNHDA and CDR2 SQIVND (reference sequence). The CDR3 covers 17 residues. V dropped 1 base and J dropped 0 bases, with 13 bases sitting between them. The CDR3 nucleotides read TGTGCCAGTAGTATAGGAGTACAGGAGATTAGCAATCAGCCCCAGCATTTT. Translating it yields CASSIGVQEISNQPQHF.

The chain is built from TRBV7-6 and TRBJ2-1, with 7 positions matching TRBD2. V lost 0 bases and J lost 3; bases outside the gene matches: 5. From germline, CDR1 is SGHVS and CDR2 FNYEAQ. This CDR3 is 16 amino acids long. The chain's CDR3 is CASSLAAGENYNEQFF. CDR3 sequence (DNA): TGTGCCAGCAGCTTAGCGGCGGGGGAAAACTACAATGAGCAGTTCTTC. The full variable domain, its missing parts supplied by reference TRBV7-6 and TRBJ2-1, is GAGVSQSPRYKVTKRGQDVALRCDPISGHVSLYWYRQALGQGPEFLTYFNYEAQQDKSGLPNDRFSAERPEGSISTLTIQRTEQRDSAMYRCASSLAAGENYNEQFFGPGTRLTVL.

The chain carries TRBV9 and TRBJ2-7, with 8 nucleotides matching TRBD1. This CDR3 is built from 16 residues. Germline V CDR1 and CDR2: SGDLS, YYNGEE. V lost 3 bases to trimming and J lost 0 bases; unmatched junction nucleotides: 8. CDR3 DNA: TGTGCCAGCAGCGCCGGCGGGCAGGGGGCCTCCTACGAGCAGTACTTC. This gives the protein CASSAGGQGASYEQYF.

The chain is built from TRBV9 and TRBJ1-1, with 9 bases lining up with TRBD1. Germline lookup yields CDR1 SGDLS and CDR2 YYNGEE. Unmatched junction bases numbered 12, after V lost 4 bases and J lost 5 bases. The CDR3 contains 16 residues. CDR3 region: CASSHTGGQGTTEAFF. For the CDR3, the DNA is TGTGCCAGCAGCCATACGGGGGGACAGGGAACGACTGAAGCTTTCTTT.

This chain links TRBV27 with TRBJ2-7; a possible D gene is TRBD2 (6 bases). CDR1 is MNHEY and CDR2 is SMNVEV in the germline V gene (reference sequence). Trimming left V 3 bases short and J 7 bases short, with 13 bases between. The CDR3 has 13 residues. CDR3 DNA: TGTGCCAGCAGTTTCGCGGGATCTTGGGAGCAGTACTTC. It is translated as CASSFAGSWEQYF.